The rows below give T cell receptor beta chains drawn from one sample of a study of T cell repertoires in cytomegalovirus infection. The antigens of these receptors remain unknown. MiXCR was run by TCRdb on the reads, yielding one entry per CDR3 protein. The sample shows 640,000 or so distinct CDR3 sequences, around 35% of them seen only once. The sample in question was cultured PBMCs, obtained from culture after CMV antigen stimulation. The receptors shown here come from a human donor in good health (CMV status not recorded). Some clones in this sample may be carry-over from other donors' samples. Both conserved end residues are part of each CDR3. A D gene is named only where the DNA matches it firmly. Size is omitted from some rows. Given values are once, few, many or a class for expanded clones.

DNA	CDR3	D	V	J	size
TGCGCCAGCAGAGTCAGCGGGGGGGTGGCAGATACGCAGTATTTT	CASRVSGGVADTQYF	TRBD2	TRBV5-1	TRBJ2-3	NA
TGTGCCAGCTCACTACAGGGTGGACGGCTTCAGCCCCAGCATTTT	CASSLQGGRLQPQHF	NA	TRBV18	TRBJ1-5	NA
TGTGCCAGCACCCAGGCCGGGGACCCCACAGATACGCAGTATTTT	CASTQAGDPTDTQYF	NA	TRBV7-9	TRBJ2-3	NA
TGTGCCAGCAGTGAAGTGGGAGGACTTAACTATGGCTACACCTTC	CASSEVGGLNYGYTF	NA	TRBV2	TRBJ1-2	NA
TGTGCCAGCAGCGGCCCTAGCGGGATATACATAGAGCAGTTCTTC	CASSGPSGIYIEQFF	TRBD2	TRBV7-9	TRBJ2-1	NA
TGTGCCAGCAGTACCCACCGGGACAGGGACCGGGCCCAGTACTTC	CASSTHRDRDRAQYF	TRBD1	TRBV11-2	TRBJ2-5	NA
TGTGCCAGCAGTTTAGGCGGGAGGAACTCCTACGAGCAGTACTTC	CASSLGGRNSYEQYF	TRBD2	TRBV27	TRBJ2-7	NA
TGTGCCAGCACTGACAGTTATTCACCCCTCCACTTT	CASTDSYSPLHF	NA	TRBV5-6	TRBJ1-6	few
TGTGCCAGCAGTTCCAGGGGGCTCGGCAAAAACATTCAGTACTTC	CASSSRGLGKNIQYF	TRBD1	TRBV6-6	TRBJ2-4	NA
TGTGCCAGCAGTGGGACAGCGGAGAGTACCTACGAGCAGTACTTC	CASSGTAESTYEQYF	NA	TRBV6-1	TRBJ2-7	NA
TGTGCCAGCACCATCGGGAAGCGGGGGTTTCCTCCTAGCACAGATACGCAGTATTTT	CASTIGKRGFPPSTDTQYF	TRBD2	TRBV12-3/TRBV12-4	TRBJ2-3	many
TGTGCCAGCATGAAAGGGGGAGGAGAGACCCAGTACTTC	CASMKGGGETQYF	NA	TRBV28	TRBJ2-5	NA
TGTGCCAGCAGCGTAAGGACAGGCCGCTCTGAGGCCCAGCATTTT	CASSVRTGRSEAQHF	TRBD1	TRBV7-2	TRBJ1-5	many
TGTGCCAGCAGCTTAGTATGGTGGCAGGGGAACCAAGAGACCCAGTACTTC	CASSLVWWQGNQETQYF	NA	TRBV7-2	TRBJ2-5	many
TGTGCCAGTAGTCCCTTAAGGGGACTAGCGGGAAGTGGGTACGAGCAGTACTTC	CASSPLRGLAGSGYEQYF	TRBD2	TRBV19	TRBJ2-7	few
TGTGCCAGCACCCCACGGTGGACCGGGGAGCTGTTTTTT	CASTPRWTGELFF	NA	TRBV7-4	TRBJ2-2	NA
TGTGCCAGCAGCTTCCTAGCGGGGAGTCAGGGGGCCAACGTCCTGACTTTC	CASSFLAGSQGANVLTF	TRBD2	TRBV7-2	TRBJ2-6	many
TGTGCCATCAGTGTAGACAGGGACGTCTATGGCTACACCTTC	CAISVDRDVYGYTF	TRBD1	TRBV10-3	TRBJ1-2	few
TGTGCCAGTAGTATTTTGACAGGGGCCACAGATACGCAGTATTTT	CASSILTGATDTQYF	TRBD1	TRBV19	TRBJ2-3	NA
TGTGCCAGCAGCCAGGTTGCGGCAACTAACACAGATACGCAGTATTTT	CASSQVAATNTDTQYF	NA	TRBV6-6	TRBJ2-3	NA
TGTGCCAGCAGCTCGACGGGGGTAGCGGGAGTCACAGATACGCAGTATTTT	CASSSTGVAGVTDTQYF	TRBD2	TRBV9	TRBJ2-3	NA
TGTGCCAGCAGCTCTCCGAGACAGGGGGAAAATGAGCAGTTCTTC	CASSSPRQGENEQFF	TRBD1	TRBV5-5	TRBJ2-1	NA
TGTGCCAGCAGGGCCGGACTGACAAATGAAAAACTGTTTTTT	CASRAGLTNEKLFF	NA	TRBV28	TRBJ1-4	few
TGTGCCAGCAGCCCCCAGGTTGTTGCGGGCTACACCTTC	CASSPQVVAGYTF	NA	TRBV7-6	TRBJ1-2	NA
TGTGCCAGCAGTTACTACTCCGAGGGCGGGGAGCTGTTTTTT	CASSYYSEGGELFF	NA	TRBV6-6	TRBJ2-2	few
TGTGCCAGCAGCTTAGCGGGTTGGACAGGGAATGGCTACACCTTC	CASSLAGWTGNGYTF	TRBD1	TRBV7-2	TRBJ1-2	many
TGCGCCAGCAGCTTGGTCTCGGGGCGGGATGAAGCTTTCTTT	CASSLVSGRDEAFF	NA	TRBV5-1	TRBJ1-1	NA
TGCGCCAGCAGCCTTCGGACAGGCGATATGTATGGCTACACCTTC	CASSLRTGDMYGYTF	TRBD1	TRBV4-1	TRBJ1-2	NA